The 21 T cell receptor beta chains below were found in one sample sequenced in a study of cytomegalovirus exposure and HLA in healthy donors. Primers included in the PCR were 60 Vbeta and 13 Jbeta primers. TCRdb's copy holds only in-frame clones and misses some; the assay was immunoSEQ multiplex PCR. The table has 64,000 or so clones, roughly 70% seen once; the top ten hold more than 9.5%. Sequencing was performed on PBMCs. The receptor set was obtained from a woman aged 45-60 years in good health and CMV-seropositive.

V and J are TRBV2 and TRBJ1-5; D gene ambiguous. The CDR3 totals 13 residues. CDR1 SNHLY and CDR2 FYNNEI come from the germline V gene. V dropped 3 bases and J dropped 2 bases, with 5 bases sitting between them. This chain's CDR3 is CASSDSGNQPQHF. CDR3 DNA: TGTGCCAGCAGTGATTCGGGCAATCAGCCCCAGCATTTT.

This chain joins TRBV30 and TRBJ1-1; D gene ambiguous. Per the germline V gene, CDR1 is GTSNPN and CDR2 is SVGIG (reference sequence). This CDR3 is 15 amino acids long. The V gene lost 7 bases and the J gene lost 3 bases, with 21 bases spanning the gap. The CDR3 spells CAFEGNPYMDTEAFF. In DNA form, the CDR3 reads TGTGCCTTCGAGGGTAACCCCTATATGGACACTGAAGCTTTCTTT.

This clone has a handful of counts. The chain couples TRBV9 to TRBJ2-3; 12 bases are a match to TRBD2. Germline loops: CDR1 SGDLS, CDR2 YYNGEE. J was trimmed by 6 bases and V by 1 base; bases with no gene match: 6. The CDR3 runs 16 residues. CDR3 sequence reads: CASSVTGLAGPDTQYF. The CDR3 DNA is TGTGCCAGCAGCGTAACAGGACTAGCGGGACCTGATACGCAGTATTTT.

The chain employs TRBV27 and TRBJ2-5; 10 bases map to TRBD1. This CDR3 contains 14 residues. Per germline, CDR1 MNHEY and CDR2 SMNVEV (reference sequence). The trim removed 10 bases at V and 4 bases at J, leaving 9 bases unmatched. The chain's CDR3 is CATQSRDRGETQYF. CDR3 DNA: TGTGCCACCCAGTCCCGGGACAGGGGAGAGACCCAGTACTTC.

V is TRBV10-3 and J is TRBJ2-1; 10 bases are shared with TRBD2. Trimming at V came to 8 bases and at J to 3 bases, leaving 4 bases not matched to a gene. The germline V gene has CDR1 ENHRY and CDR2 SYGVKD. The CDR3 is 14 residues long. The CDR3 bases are TGTGCCATCCTCCTAGCGGGGGTCTACAATGAGCAGTTCTTC. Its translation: CAILLAGVYNEQFF.

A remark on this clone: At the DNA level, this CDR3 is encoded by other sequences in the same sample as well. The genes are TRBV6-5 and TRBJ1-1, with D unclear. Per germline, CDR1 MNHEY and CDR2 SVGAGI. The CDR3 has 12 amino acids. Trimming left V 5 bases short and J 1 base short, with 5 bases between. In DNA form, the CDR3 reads TGTGCCAGCAGTCGACAGAACACTGAAGCTTTCTTT. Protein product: CASSRQNTEAFF.

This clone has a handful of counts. The CDR3 DNA sequence: TGTGCCAGCACTAGGGACAGCGCAGATACGCAGTATTTT. It yields the protein CASTRDSADTQYF. The chain joins TRBV18 to TRBJ2-3; TRBD1 aligns across 7 bases. This CDR3 has 13 amino acids. Germline V CDR1 and CDR2: KGHSH, LQKENI. V dropped 8 bases and J dropped 4; count of bases not matched to a gene: 6.

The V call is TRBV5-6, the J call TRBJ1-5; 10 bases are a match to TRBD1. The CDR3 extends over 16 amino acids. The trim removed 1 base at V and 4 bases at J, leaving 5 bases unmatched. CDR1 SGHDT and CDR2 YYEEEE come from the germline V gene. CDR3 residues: CASSLLGQGWNQPQHF. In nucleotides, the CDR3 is TGTGCCAGCAGCTTGTTGGGACAGGGGTGGAATCAGCCCCAGCATTTT.

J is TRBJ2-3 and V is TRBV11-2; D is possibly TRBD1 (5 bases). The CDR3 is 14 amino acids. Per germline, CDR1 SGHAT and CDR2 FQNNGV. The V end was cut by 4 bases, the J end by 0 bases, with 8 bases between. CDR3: CASSWGGSTDTQYF. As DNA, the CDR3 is TGTGCCAGCAGCTGGGGCGGTAGCACAGATACGCAGTATTTT.

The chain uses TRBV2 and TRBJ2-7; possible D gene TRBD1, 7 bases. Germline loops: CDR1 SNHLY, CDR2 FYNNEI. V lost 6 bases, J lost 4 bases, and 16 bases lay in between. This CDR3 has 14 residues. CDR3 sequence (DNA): TGTGCCAGCAGGGCGGGACAGCACCTTTACGAGCAGTACTTC. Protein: CASRAGQHLYEQYF.

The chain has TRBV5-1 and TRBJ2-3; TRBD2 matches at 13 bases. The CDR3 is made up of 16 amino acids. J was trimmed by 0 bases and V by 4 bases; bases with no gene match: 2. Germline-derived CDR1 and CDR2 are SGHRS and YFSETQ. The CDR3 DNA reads TGCGCCAGCAGCACGGGACTAGCGGGAAGCACAGATACGCAGTATTTT. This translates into CASSTGLAGSTDTQYF.

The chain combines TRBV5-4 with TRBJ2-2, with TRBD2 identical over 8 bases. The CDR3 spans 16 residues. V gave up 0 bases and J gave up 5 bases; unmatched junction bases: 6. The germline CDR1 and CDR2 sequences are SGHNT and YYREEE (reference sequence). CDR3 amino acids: CASSLDAGGVTGELFF. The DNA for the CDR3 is TGTGCCAGCAGCTTGGATGCGGGAGGCGTAACCGGGGAGCTGTTTTTT. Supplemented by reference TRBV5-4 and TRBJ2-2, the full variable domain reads ETGVTQSPTHLIKTRGQQVTLRCSSQSGHNTVSWYQQALGQGPQFIFQYYREEENGRGNFPPRFSGLQFPNYSSELNVNALELDDSALYLCASSLDAGGVTGELFFGEGSRLTVL.

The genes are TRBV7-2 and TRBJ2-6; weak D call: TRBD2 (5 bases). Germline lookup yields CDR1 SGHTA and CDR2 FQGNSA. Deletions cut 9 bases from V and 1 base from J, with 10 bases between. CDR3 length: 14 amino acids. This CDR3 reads CASLRGSGANVLTF. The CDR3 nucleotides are TGTGCCAGTTTACGGGGTTCTGGGGCCAACGTCCTGACTTTC.

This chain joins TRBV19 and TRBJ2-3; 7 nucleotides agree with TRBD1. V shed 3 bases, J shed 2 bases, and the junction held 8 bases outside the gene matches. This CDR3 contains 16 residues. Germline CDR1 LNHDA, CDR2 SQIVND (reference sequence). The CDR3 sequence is CASSIRTGTNTDTQYF. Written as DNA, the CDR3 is TGTGCCAGTAGTATTCGGACAGGTACCAACACAGATACGCAGTATTTT.

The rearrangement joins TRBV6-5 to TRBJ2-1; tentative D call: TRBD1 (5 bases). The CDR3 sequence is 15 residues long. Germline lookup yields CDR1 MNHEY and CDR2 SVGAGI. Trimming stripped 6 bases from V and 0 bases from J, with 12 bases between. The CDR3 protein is CASRSYRLSYNEQFF. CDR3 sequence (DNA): TGTGCCAGCAGGTCTTACAGGCTCTCCTACAATGAGCAGTTCTTC.

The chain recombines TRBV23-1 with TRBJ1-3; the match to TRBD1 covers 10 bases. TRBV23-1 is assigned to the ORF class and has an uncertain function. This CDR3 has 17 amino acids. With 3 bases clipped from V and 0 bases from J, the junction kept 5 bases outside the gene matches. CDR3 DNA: TGCGCCAGCAGTCAGACAGGGGGCTCCCTCTCTGGAAACACCATATATTTT. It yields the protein CASSQTGGSLSGNTIYF.

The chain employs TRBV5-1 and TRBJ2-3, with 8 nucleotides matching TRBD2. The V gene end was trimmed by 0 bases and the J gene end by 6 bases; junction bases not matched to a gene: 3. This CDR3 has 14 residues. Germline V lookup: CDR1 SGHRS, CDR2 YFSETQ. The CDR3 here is CASSLAPGGDTQYF. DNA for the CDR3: TGCGCCAGCAGCTTGGCCCCGGGGGGGGATACGCAGTATTTT.

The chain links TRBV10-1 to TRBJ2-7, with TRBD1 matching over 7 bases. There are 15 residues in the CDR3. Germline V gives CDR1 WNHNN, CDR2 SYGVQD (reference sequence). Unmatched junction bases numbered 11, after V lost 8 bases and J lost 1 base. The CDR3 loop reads CASGPGDSLSYEQYF. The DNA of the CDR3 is TGCGCCAGCGGTCCAGGGGACAGCCTTTCCTACGAGCAGTACTTC.

This CDR3 reads CASSPGTQNTEAFF. In DNA, the CDR3 is TGTGCCAGCAGCCCGGGGACACAGAACACTGAAGCTTTCTTT. The chain combines TRBV28 with TRBJ1-1, with D maybe TRBD1 (6 bases). CDR1 and CDR2 from the germline V gene are MDHEN and SYDVKM. This CDR3 has 14 amino acids. V dropped 6 bases and J dropped 1 base, with 12 bases sitting between them.

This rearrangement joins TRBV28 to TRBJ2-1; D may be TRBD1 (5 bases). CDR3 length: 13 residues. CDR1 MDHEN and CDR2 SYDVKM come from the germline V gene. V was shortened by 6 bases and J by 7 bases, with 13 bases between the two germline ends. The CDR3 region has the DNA TGTGCCAGCAGCCGATCAGGGCGGAATGAGCAGTTCTTC. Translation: CASSRSGRNEQFF. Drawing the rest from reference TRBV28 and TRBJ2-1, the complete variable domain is DVKVTQSSRYLVKRTGEKVFLECVQDMDHENMFWYRQDPGLGLRLIYFSYDVKMKEKGDIPEGYSVSREKKERFSLILESASTNQTSMYLCASSRSGRNEQFFGPGTRLTVL.

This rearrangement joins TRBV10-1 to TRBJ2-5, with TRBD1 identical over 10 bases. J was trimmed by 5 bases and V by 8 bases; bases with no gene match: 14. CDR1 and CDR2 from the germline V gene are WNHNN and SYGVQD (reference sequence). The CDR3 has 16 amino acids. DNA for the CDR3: TGCGCCAGCCGCTCCCCGACAGGGGGCAGGGTGGAGACCCAGTACTTC. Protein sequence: CASRSPTGGRVETQYF.